One T cell receptor (beta chain) is described in this entry. Authors' analysis steps: Counts of nucleated cells, estimated from reference gene primer amplification, were obtained. Profiled with immunoSEQ multiplex PCR; TCRdb holds only in-frame clones, not every one. D and trimming were read from the DNA, whereas the V and J calls and clone size are those reported in that table. The table shows fewer than 450,000 clones, with about 87% occurring only once. The source of the sample is a study of blood T cell repertoires in COVID-19. Background on the study: Material from acute and convalescent COVID-19 was sourced from the United States, Italy and Spain. Nucleic acid was either cDNA or gDNA, and it came from T cells, B-cell-depleted T cells, or PBMCs.

Enrollment of patients from Seattle took place during active infection, with longitudinal follow-up. CDR1 SEHNR and CDR2 FQNEAQ come from the germline V gene (reference sequence). V lost 5 bases, J lost 1 base, and 3 bases stayed unmatched. The CDR3 contains 14 residues. This receptor was identified in a woman in her forties or fifties with COVID-19, enrolled during active disease. Sequencing was performed on peripheral blood. The rearrangement links TRBV7-9 to TRBJ1-1, with 8 bases aligning to TRBD1. CDR3 coding DNA: TGTGCCAGCAGCAGGACAGGGAGGAACACTGAAGCTTTCTTT. It codes for CASSRTGRNTEAFF.